The 30 T cell receptor beta chains given below trace back to one sample, sequenced in a study of vaccination and CD4 T cells after COVID-19. These receptors have no identified antigens. The Oncomine TCR Beta short-read assay was what sequenced the DNA obtained from cultured CD4+ T cells. TCRdb ran MiXCR on the PCR reads and lists one entry per CDR3 protein. The table shows approximately 9,500 distinct CDR3 sequences, with around 30% occurring only once. Sample treatment: roughly ten-day PBMC culture with coronavirus spike peptide pools or control peptides (ViraFEST assay). The sample was CD4+ T cells from blood, cultured in vitro, taken after SARS-CoV-2 vaccination. All receptors derive from a human donor who had recovered from COVID-19.

This clonotype is judged medium-sized. This chain uses TRBV12-3 or TRBV12-4 with TRBJ1-5; D is possibly TRBD1 (5 bases). This CDR3 has 14 amino acids. V was cut by 3 bases and J by 1 base, with 7 bases left in between. CDR3 nucleotide sequence: TGTGCCAGCAGTTTTGGGGACAGCAATCAGCCCCAGCATTTT. Protein product: CASSFGDSNQPQHF.

This clonotype was seen a handful of times. The gene calls are TRBV7-2 and TRBJ1-5; the D is unclear. Germline assignment: CDR1 SGHTA and CDR2 FQGNSA. Trimming took off 1 base at V and 0 bases at J, with 7 bases between the two ends. The CDR3 contains 15 residues. CDR3 sequence: CASSLVVGSNQPQHF. The CDR3, as DNA: TGTGCCAGCAGCTTAGTCGTAGGTAGCAATCAGCCCCAGCATTTT.

This clonotype is termed large. This chain links TRBV6-1 with TRBJ2-3, with 8 bases that match TRBD1. CDR1 MNHNS and CDR2 SASEGT come from the germline V gene. The junction had 4 bases not matched to a gene; V was cut back by 5 bases and J by 0 bases. The CDR3 extends over 15 amino acids. Here the CDR3 DNA reads TGTGCCAGCAGTAATGGACAGGGTAGCACAGATACGCAGTATTTT. It is translated as CASSNGQGSTDTQYF.

A few counts support this clonotype. V gene TRBV19 combines with J gene TRBJ2-5, with D perhaps matching TRBD1 (6 bases). This CDR3 has 13 amino acids. Germline V gives CDR1 LNHDA, CDR2 SQIVND (reference sequence). The V end lost 2 bases, the J end lost 5 bases, and 9 bases lay between the germline ends. The CDR3 spells CASSIQGRETQYF. In DNA form, the CDR3 reads TGTGCCAGTAGTATACAGGGGCGGGAGACCCAGTACTTC.

A few counts support this clonotype. The rearrangement links TRBV7-8 to TRBJ2-6; D possibly corresponds to TRBD2 (5 bases). Germline V gene sequence: CDR1 SGHVS, CDR2 FQNEAQ. Trimming removed 5 bases at V and 2 bases at J, with 13 bases between. The CDR3 is 16 residues long. The CDR3 is CASSRRENPGANVLTF. The CDR3 nucleotides are TGTGCCAGCAGCCGAAGGGAGAATCCTGGGGCCAACGTCCTGACTTTC.

V and J are TRBV28 and TRBJ1-2; D gene uncertain. The V end lost 2 bases, the J end lost 10 bases, and 8 bases lay between the germline ends. Looked up from germline, CDR1 is MDHEN and CDR2 is SYDVKM. The CDR3 contains 11 residues. The DNA for the CDR3 is TGTGCCAGCAGTTTACGCAGAGACTACACCTTC. Amino acids: CASSLRRDYTF.

This clonotype was counted between two and nine times. CDR3: CSAPTGRYDTGELFF. The CDR3 region has the DNA TGCAGTGCCCCTACCGGGAGATACGACACCGGGGAGCTGTTTTTT. V and J are TRBV20-1 and TRBJ2-2; D may be TRBD2 (6 bases). V lost 6 bases, J lost 3 bases, and 17 bases lay in between. The CDR3 has 15 amino acids. Germline V CDR1 and CDR2: DFQATT, SNEGSKA (reference sequence).

The chain couples TRBV12-3 or TRBV12-4 to TRBJ2-5, with 9 bases lining up with TRBD1. The trim removed 2 bases at V and 5 bases at J, leaving 9 bases unmatched. The CDR3 is 16 residues long. CDR3 region: CASSLSVGQGRETQYF. CDR3 sequence (DNA): TGTGCCAGCAGTTTAAGTGTGGGACAGGGTCGGGAGACCCAGTACTTC.

This clonotype is large within its sample. V and J are TRBV7-2 and TRBJ1-2; 8 nucleotides match TRBD1. The CDR3 extends over 15 amino acids. Losses at the gene ends were 1 base for V and 5 bases for J; bases not matched to a gene: 6. Germline V lookup: CDR1 SGHTA, CDR2 FQGNSA. In DNA, the CDR3 is TGTGCCAGCAGCTTAGGGGCAGGGGGCTTGTATGGCTACACCTTC. Translation: CASSLGAGGLYGYTF.

This clonotype has a handful of counts. The chain is built from TRBV7-2 and TRBJ2-5; TRBD1 is a possible D gene (6 bases). Trimming cost V 5 bases and J 1 base, with 14 bases left between them. The CDR3 is 15 amino acids. CDR1 SGHTA and CDR2 FQGNSA come from the germline V gene. The CDR3 spells CASSHQQGLQETQYF. CDR3 nucleotides: TGTGCCAGCAGCCATCAACAGGGCCTCCAAGAGACCCAGTACTTC.

The genes are TRBV6-1 and TRBJ1-5; D not resolved. This CDR3 has 10 residues. V lost 2 bases to trimming and J lost 11 bases, with 4 bases between them. Germline lookup yields CDR1 MNHNS and CDR2 SASEGT. CDR3 sequence reads: CASSEMTQHF. DNA of the CDR3: TGTGCCAGCAGTGAAATGACCCAGCATTTT.

This chain connects TRBV19 to TRBJ2-5; D perhaps matches TRBD1 (6 bases). This CDR3 contains 13 residues. The V and J ends lost 6 bases and 2 bases respectively, with 10 bases between them. The V gene's germline CDR1 is LNHDA and CDR2 SQIVND (reference sequence). DNA for the CDR3: TGTGCCAGTAGGAGGGGGATTCAAGAGACCCAGTACTTC. Its protein is CASRRGIQETQYF.

This clonotype has a handful of counts. J is TRBJ1-1 and V is TRBV24-1; unclear D gene. Between the trimmed V and J ends, which lost 5 bases and 4 bases, there was a span of 10 bases. The CDR3 runs to 13 residues. Germline lookup yields CDR1 KGHDR and CDR2 SFDVKD. The CDR3 reads CATSGTASTEAFF. The CDR3 DNA reads TGTGCCACCAGTGGGACGGCCAGCACTGAAGCTTTCTTT.

This rearrangement joins TRBV10-3 to TRBJ1-2; D ambiguous. This CDR3 comprises 13 residues. Germline values: CDR1 ENHRY, CDR2 SYGVKD. The ends were cut back, 3 bases at V and 2 bases at J, with 7 bases in the middle. CDR3 in amino acids: CAISEQTNYGYTF. CDR3 DNA: TGTGCCATCAGTGAACAGACCAACTATGGCTACACCTTC.

This clonotype occurred a few times. The chain is built from TRBV20-1 and TRBJ1-6, with D uncertain. Per germline, CDR1 DFQATT and CDR2 SNEGSKA (reference sequence). With 8 bases removed from V and 0 bases from J, the gap between germline ends came to 29 bases. CDR3 length equals 20 residues. The CDR3: CSPTPGSSTFSSSYNSPLHF. For the CDR3, the DNA is TGCAGTCCGACACCGGGGAGTTCAACATTTAGCAGCTCCTATAATTCACCCCTCCACTTT.

The rearrangement joins TRBV28 to TRBJ2-2, with 13 bases identical to TRBD2. Germline V lookup: CDR1 MDHEN, CDR2 SYDVKM. V trimming: 7 bases; J trimming: 8 bases; junction bases outside the gene matches: 4. The CDR3 length is 14 residues. This CDR3 reads CASTKGLAGGELFF. CDR3 in DNA: TGTGCCAGCACCAAGGGACTAGCGGGAGGGGAGCTGTTTTTT.

The CDR3 reads CASSIRGNQYSNQPQHF. CDR3 bases: TGTGCCAGTAGTATCCGGGGGAACCAGTATAGCAATCAGCCCCAGCATTTT. The chain combines TRBV19 with TRBJ1-5; D perhaps matches TRBD1 (5 bases). V lost 3 bases to trimming and J lost 0 bases, with 15 bases between them. In germline, CDR1 is LNHDA, CDR2 SQIVND (reference sequence). This CDR3 contains 17 residues.

The V and J genes are TRBV29-1 and TRBJ1-1; D is undetermined. The CDR3 spans 13 residues. Trimming took off 3 bases at V and 1 base at J, with 9 bases between the two ends. Germline V gives CDR1 SQVTM, CDR2 ANQGSEA. Here the CDR3 reads CSVEEHPNTEAFF. The CDR3 region has the DNA TGCAGCGTTGAGGAACACCCGAACACTGAAGCTTTCTTT.

The rearrangement uses TRBV19 and TRBJ2-7; D possibly corresponds to TRBD2 (5 bases). CDR3 size: 16 residues. Germline assignment: CDR1 LNHDA and CDR2 SQIVND (reference sequence). Trimming removed 6 bases at V and 0 bases at J, with 18 bases between. This chain's CDR3 is CASSPRTQSGSYEQYF. CDR3 DNA sequence: TGTGCCAGTAGCCCCAGGACGCAAAGCGGCTCCTACGAGCAGTACTTC.

This clonotype is labeled as large. This chain joins TRBV20-1 and TRBJ1-6; a possible D gene is TRBD1 (6 bases). Deletions cut 4 bases from V and 7 bases from J, with 20 bases between. Germline V gene lookup returns CDR1 DFQATT and CDR2 SNEGSKA (reference sequence). The CDR3 sequence is 16 residues long. The CDR3 DNA follows: TGCAGTGCTACCCTTCGGTTGGGGGGGGGCAATTCACCCCTCCACTTT. It is translated as CSATLRLGGGNSPLHF.

This clonotype has only one observation. The chain has TRBV20-1 and TRBJ1-6; possibly TRBD1 for D (5 bases). Germline V gene data show CDR1 as DFQATT and CDR2 as SNEGSKA (reference sequence). The CDR3 is made up of 17 amino acids. V was shortened by 2 bases and J by 5 bases, with 19 bases between the two germline ends. The chain's CDR3 is CSARTGFSGKNNSPLHF. DNA for the CDR3: TGCAGTGCTAGAACGGGCTTTTCAGGGAAAAATAATTCACCCCTCCACTTT.

The J gene is TRBJ2-1, the V gene TRBV6-1; TRBD2 agrees at 9 bases. Germline CDR1 reads MNHNS; CDR2 reads SASEGT. Unmatched junction bases numbered 20, after V lost 7 bases and J lost 10 bases. CDR3 size: 17 residues. The CDR3 here is CASILTLPGLALREQFF. The CDR3 DNA reads as TGTGCCAGCATCCTGACACTCCCGGGACTAGCTTTAAGGGAGCAGTTCTTC.

V usage is TRBV28 and J usage is TRBJ1-2; D is possibly TRBD1 (5 bases). CDR1 and CDR2 from the germline V gene are MDHEN and SYDVKM. Between the trimmed V and J ends, which lost 4 bases and 8 bases, there was a span of 17 bases. The CDR3 is 14 residues long. CDR3 nucleotide sequence: TGTGCCAGCAGTTACGGGACGGCTGGGCGAGGCTACACCTTC. Its protein product is CASSYGTAGRGYTF.

By its share, this clonotype is large (0.1 to 1%). The chain is built from TRBV6-5 and TRBJ1-2; 7 nucleotides line up with TRBD1. This CDR3 is 15 amino acids long. The V gene's germline CDR1 is MNHEY and CDR2 SVGAGI. The ends lost 2 bases at V and 4 bases at J; junction bases unmatched: 7. The CDR3 DNA sequence: TGTGCCAGCAGTTACATTCAGACAGGGAGCTATGGCTACACCTTC. Translation gives CASSYIQTGSYGYTF.

The gene calls are TRBV28 and TRBJ2-7; possibly TRBD2 for D (6 bases). The CDR3 loop spans 15 amino acids. Per germline, CDR1 MDHEN and CDR2 SYDVKM. With 2 bases removed from V and 0 bases from J, the gap between germline ends came to 11 bases. CDR3 loop: CASSLEGGYSYEQYF. The CDR3, as DNA: TGTGCCAGCAGTTTAGAGGGAGGTTACTCCTACGAGCAGTACTTC.

This clonotype was seen only a few times. The V and J genes are TRBV28 and TRBJ1-5; D might be TRBD1 (5 bases). The CDR3 is made up of 12 amino acids. CDR1 is MDHEN, CDR2 SYDVKM, per germline. V dropped 10 bases and J dropped 3 bases, with 10 bases sitting between them. The CDR3 nucleotides are TGTGCCACGGGGGGGAACAATCAGCCCCAGCATTTT. This gives the protein CATGGNNQPQHF.

The chain is built from TRBV7-2 and TRBJ2-1, with TRBD2 matching 8 bases. The CDR3 has 16 residues. Germline CDR1 and CDR2: SGHTA and FQGNSA. V lost 8 bases and J lost 3; bases outside the gene matches: 12. CDR3 protein: CASPRQREGLYNEQFF. The CDR3 DNA reads as TGTGCCAGCCCAAGACAACGGGAGGGCCTCTACAATGAGCAGTTCTTC.

The chain recombines TRBV2 with TRBJ2-2; 9 bases map to TRBD2. CDR3 length equals 14 residues. V shed 10 bases and J 6 bases; nucleotides not matched to a gene: 9. CDR1 is SNHLY, CDR2 FYNNEI, per germline. CDR3 sequence reads: CATPIAGVSGELFF. CDR3 sequence (DNA): TGTGCCACCCCCATAGCGGGAGTGTCCGGGGAGCTGTTTTTT.

As for this clonotype: A much larger clonotype is one base distant, so this may be a read error. The rearrangement links TRBV5-1 to TRBJ1-2; D possibly corresponds to TRBD1 (5 bases). Trimming stripped 0 bases from V and 6 bases from J, with 15 bases between. The CDR3 extends over 15 amino acids. Germline V lookup: CDR1 SGHRS, CDR2 YFSETQ. This CDR3 is CASSLDRRMGDGYTF. The DNA of the CDR3 is TGCGCCAGCAGCTTGGACAGGCGGATGGGCGATGGCTACACCTTC.

This clonotype was seen a handful of times. V usage is TRBV11-3 and J usage is TRBJ2-3; D uncertain. CDR3 length: 14 amino acids. Germline-derived CDR1 and CDR2 are SGHNT and YENEEA. V was shortened by 1 base and J by 2 bases, with 7 bases between the two germline ends. The CDR3 DNA is TGTGCCAGCAGCTTAGGGCAGCTCACAGATACGCAGTATTTT. Amino acid sequence: CASSLGQLTDTQYF.